A single sample is the source of the 32 T cell receptor beta chains below, sequenced in a study of a mutant IDH1 vaccine in newly diagnosed glioma. Repertoires were generated with immunoSEQ multiplex PCR, while TCRdb's copy carries only in-frame clones and drops some. The sample includes roughly 70,000 clones, around 88% of them seen just once. Time point meaning: baseline, week 1 (first vaccination visit). Treatment described: pre-vaccination baseline after standard-of-care therapy. Sequences were derived from peripheral blood mononuclear cells (PBMCs), sampled from a glioma patient treated with radiotherapy, temozolomide or both. The receptors come from a woman aged 18-30 years with glioma. Some clones in this sample may be carry-over from other donors' samples.

This clone was counted a few times. This chain links TRBV4-3 with TRBJ1-1; D not resolved. V lost 0 bases and J lost 0, with 2 bases in between. Germline CDR1 and CDR2: LGHNA and YSLEER. The CDR3 contains 13 residues. The CDR3 loop is CASSQDVNTEAFF. For the CDR3, the DNA is TGCGCCAGCAGCCAAGACGTGAACACTGAAGCTTTCTTT.

The chain combines TRBV7-2 with TRBJ1-2, with TRBD1 as a possible D gene (6 bases). There are 15 residues in the CDR3. Per the germline V gene, CDR1 is SGHTA and CDR2 is FQGNSA. Deletions cut 7 bases from V and 4 bases from J, with 19 bases between. The CDR3 loop reads CASKFDRSRFYGYTF. CDR3 in DNA: TGTGCCAGCAAGTTCGACAGGTCCCGATTCTATGGCTACACCTTC.

The CDR3 nucleotides read TGTGCCTGGAGTTTGGGGGGAGATACGCAGTATTTT. This encodes CAWSLGGDTQYF. J is TRBJ2-3 and V is TRBV30; perhaps TRBD2 as D (6 bases). The CDR3 is 12 amino acids. Germline CDR1 is GTSNPN and CDR2 is SVGIG (reference sequence). V lost 2 bases and J lost 5, with 8 bases in between.

The chain joins TRBV5-6 to TRBJ1-5; D is perhaps TRBD1 (5 bases). Deletions cut 4 bases from V and 9 bases from J, with 14 bases between. CDR3 size: 13 residues. The germline V gene has CDR1 SGHDT and CDR2 YYEEEE. The CDR3 coding sequence is TGTGCCAGCAGCCTGGGACCGCTCGCGCCCCAGCATTTT. Translating gives CASSLGPLAPQHF.

V usage is TRBV2 and J usage is TRBJ2-7, with D uncertain. With 7 bases removed from V and 3 bases from J, the gap between germline ends came to 13 bases. The germline gives CDR1 SNHLY, CDR2 FYNNEI. This CDR3 region has 13 residues. CDR3 in DNA: TGTGCCAGCACCACGTGGGCTATCTACGAGCAGTACTTC. Protein product: CASTTWAIYEQYF. Supplemented by reference TRBV2 and TRBJ2-7, the full variable domain reads EPEVTQTPSHQVTQMGQEVILRCVPISNHLYFYWYRQILGQKVEFLVSFYNNEISEKSEIFDDQFSVERPDGSNFTLKIRSTKLEDSAMYFCASTTWAIYEQYFGPGTRLTVT.

The V call is TRBV4-2, the J call TRBJ1-1; D perhaps matches TRBD1 (5 bases). V was shortened by 4 bases and J by 4 bases, with 16 bases between the two germline ends. This CDR3 region has 15 residues. Germline lookup yields CDR1 LGHNA and CDR2 YNFKEQ. The CDR3 DNA reads as TGTGCCAGCAGCCTTGACGGGGGTAAGGCCACTGAAGCTTTCTTT. This translates into CASSLDGGKATEAFF.

The V gene is TRBV5-4, the J gene TRBJ1-2, with 7 bases identical to TRBD1. Germline V lookup: CDR1 SGHNT, CDR2 YYREEE (reference sequence). This CDR3 spans 14 amino acids. Germline trimming cut 2 bases from V and 1 base from J; bases unmatched to any gene: 2. In DNA, the CDR3 is TGTGCCAGCAGCTTCGACAGGGATAACTATGGCTACACCTTC. Protein sequence: CASSFDRDNYGYTF.

V gene TRBV9 combines with J gene TRBJ1-6, with unresolved D. In germline, CDR1 is SGDLS, CDR2 YYNGEE. V was pared by 0 bases and J by 4 bases, with 8 bases between. The CDR3 extends over 15 amino acids. CDR3 DNA sequence: TGTGCCAGCAGCGTAGAGGAGGGTTATAATTCACCCCTCCACTTT. Its translation is CASSVEEGYNSPLHF.

The V and J genes are TRBV6-5 and TRBJ2-5; 10 nucleotides line up with TRBD2. The CDR3 has 16 amino acids. V shed 2 bases, J shed 5 bases, and the junction held 8 bases outside the gene matches. Germline V gene sequence: CDR1 MNHEY, CDR2 SVGAGI. The CDR3 coding sequence is TGTGCCAGCAGTTACCGACGAGCGGGAGGGCGTGAGACCCAGTACTTC. Protein: CASSYRRAGGRETQYF.

This chain joins TRBV5-4 and TRBJ2-7, with D uncertain. Trimming stripped 5 bases from V and 3 bases from J, with 21 bases between. Germline V CDR1 and CDR2: SGHNT, YYREEE (reference sequence). There are 16 residues in the CDR3. The CDR3, as DNA: TGTGCCAGCAGTTCTACCCGGGCCCCGTGGGGCTACGAGCAGTACTTC. Translation: CASSSTRAPWGYEQYF.

The V and J genes are TRBV4-2 and TRBJ2-7; 10 positions match TRBD1. CDR1 and CDR2 (germline): LGHNA, YNFKEQ. With 2 bases clipped from V and 5 bases from J, the junction kept 6 bases outside the gene matches. CDR3 size: 15 residues. The CDR3: CASSQRDRGLDEQYF. CDR3 DNA: TGTGCCAGCAGCCAAAGGGACAGGGGATTGGACGAGCAGTACTTC.

The rearrangement joins TRBV7-2 to TRBJ1-2, with D perhaps matching TRBD1 (6 bases). The germline gives CDR1 SGHTA, CDR2 FQGNSA. The ends were cut back, 5 bases at V and 4 bases at J, with 11 bases in the middle. This CDR3 has 13 amino acids. The CDR3, as DNA: TGTGCCAGCAGCCGGGGGGGCTTCTATGGCTACACCTTC. It yields the protein CASSRGGFYGYTF.

The rearrangement links TRBV6-5 to TRBJ2-7; D gene unclear. From germline, CDR1 is MNHEY and CDR2 SVGAGI. This CDR3 spans 14 amino acids. V gave up 9 bases and J gave up 0 bases, with 15 bases separating them. This CDR3 reads CARKQQPPSYEQYF. The CDR3 coding sequence is TGTGCCAGAAAGCAGCAACCACCCTCCTACGAGCAGTACTTC.

This clone was found a few times. One junction end disagrees with the germline gene, perhaps due to a read error. The J gene is TRBJ1-1, the V gene TRBV7-7; D possibly corresponds to TRBD1 (5 bases). CDR3 length: 15 amino acids. CDR1 is SSHAT and CDR2 is FNYEAQ in the germline V gene (reference sequence). The CDR3 DNA reads TGTGCTAGCAGCTTAGTAGGGACTATTGACACTGAAGCTTTCTTT. Its translation is CASSLVGTIDTEAFF.

This clone was seen only a few times. The CDR3 DNA follows: TGCGCCAGCAGCCAAGATCAGTGGCAGGCCTTGAACACTGAAGCTTTCTTT. Amino acids: CASSQDQWQALNTEAFF. The gene calls are TRBV4-3 and TRBJ1-1; D not resolved. The CDR3 runs to 17 residues. The V end lost 0 bases, the J end lost 0 bases, and 14 bases lay between the germline ends. Per germline, CDR1 LGHNA and CDR2 YSLEER.

The CDR3 here is CASSEVVNSNQPQHF. DNA for the CDR3: TGTGCCAGCAGTGAAGTTGTGAATAGCAATCAGCCCCAGCATTTT. The chain employs TRBV6-1 and TRBJ1-5; D is ambiguous. Looked up from germline, CDR1 is MNHNS and CDR2 is SASEGT. V lost 1 base, J lost 0 bases, and 7 bases lay in between. This CDR3 comprises 15 residues.

This clone was detected only a few times. The genes are TRBV7-2 and TRBJ2-7, with D perhaps matching TRBD1 or TRBD2 (6 bases each). Germline assignment: CDR1 SGHTA and CDR2 FQGNSA. The CDR3 consists of 15 residues. Between the trimmed V and J ends, which lost 5 bases and 6 bases, there was a span of 20 bases. The CDR3 is CASSLPVGPGAEQYF. CDR3 in DNA: TGTGCCAGCAGCCTTCCGGTGGGTCCGGGGGCCGAGCAGTACTTC.

This sequence joins TRBV5-6 and TRBJ1-1; D is unclear. CDR3 size: 14 residues. V lost 0 bases and J 1 base, leaving 7 bases between the germline ends. Germline CDR1 SGHDT, CDR2 YYEEEE. As DNA, the CDR3 is TGTGCCAGCAGCTTGGCAGATTGGAACACTGAAGCTTTCTTT. Protein: CASSLADWNTEAFF.

This chain uses TRBV27 with TRBJ1-1; TRBD1 matches at 9 bases. The CDR3 is made up of 15 amino acids. Germline values: CDR1 MNHEY, CDR2 SMNVEV (reference sequence). With 2 bases clipped from V and 3 bases from J, the junction kept 4 bases outside the gene matches. The chain's CDR3 is CASSLGGQGYTEAFF. Here the CDR3 DNA reads TGTGCCAGCAGTTTAGGGGGACAGGGATACACTGAAGCTTTCTTT.

The chain links TRBV6-4 to TRBJ1-6, with D possibly being TRBD1 (5 bases). Germline V lookup: CDR1 MRHNA, CDR2 SNTAGT. The CDR3 runs 16 residues. Trimming removed 7 bases from V and 0 bases from J, with 13 bases in between. The DNA of the CDR3 is TGTGCCAGCATCGGAGCAGGGAGCTCCTATAATTCACCCCTCCACTTT. Translated, it gives CASIGAGSSYNSPLHF.

The V gene is TRBV2, the J gene TRBJ2-2; 12 bases match TRBD1. The V segment lost 4 bases and the J segment 2 bases; nucleotides outside the gene matches: 5. The germline CDR1 and CDR2 sequences are SNHLY and FYNNEI. The CDR3 is made up of 17 amino acids. CDR3 sequence reads: CASSAYGTGGNTGELFF. The CDR3 region has the DNA TGTGCCAGCAGTGCATACGGGACAGGGGGCAACACCGGGGAGCTGTTTTTT.

The genes are TRBV4-3 and TRBJ1-1; 9 positions agree with TRBD1. Germline CDR1 LGHNA, CDR2 YSLEER. CDR3 length: 14 amino acids. J was trimmed by 4 bases and V by 1 base; bases with no gene match: 1. DNA of the CDR3: TGCGCCAGCAGCCAAGGGACAGGGGTCACTGAAGCTTTCTTT. It yields the protein CASSQGTGVTEAFF.

This chain joins TRBV5-3 and TRBJ2-2, with a weak D call TRBD1 (6 bases). TRBV5-3 falls under the ORF class, with uncertain function. The CDR3 consists of 15 residues. V was clipped by 1 base and J by 3 bases, with 10 bases between them. The CDR3 DNA follows: TGTGCCAGAAGCTTGTTCAGGGGATACACCGGGGAGCTGTTTTTT. It translates to CARSLFRGYTGELFF.

Comments on this clone: The sample has other DNA sequences that encode this CDR3 too. The gene calls are TRBV6-1 and TRBJ2-7, with 7 bases fitting TRBD1. Germline V gene data show CDR1 as MNHNS and CDR2 as SASEGT. The CDR3 runs to 13 residues. The V gene end was trimmed by 2 bases and the J gene end by 4 bases; junction bases not matched to a gene: 2. CDR3 protein: CASSETGVYEQYF. DNA of the CDR3: TGTGCCAGCAGTGAAACAGGGGTTTACGAGCAGTACTTC.

This chain connects TRBV5-4 to TRBJ1-4; 9 positions match TRBD1. V was clipped by 3 bases and J by 7 bases; unmatched bases: 7. The germline V gene encodes CDR1 SGHNT and CDR2 YYREEE (reference sequence). The CDR3 covers 15 residues. As DNA, the CDR3 is TGTGCCAGCAGCTCGGGACAGGGAAGGGCTGAAAAACTGTTTTTT. It is translated as CASSSGQGRAEKLFF. The variable domain in full, with the rest retrieved from reference TRBV5-4 and TRBJ1-4, is ETGVTQSPTHLIKTRGQQVTLRCSSQSGHNTVSWYQQALGQGPQFIFQYYREEENGRGNFPPRFSGLQFPNYSSELNVNALELDDSALYLCASSSGQGRAEKLFFGSGTQLSVL.

This rearrangement joins TRBV27 to TRBJ2-7; a weak D match, TRBD2 (7 bases). V gave up 4 bases and J gave up 3 bases, with 13 bases separating them. Germline-derived CDR1 and CDR2 are MNHEY and SMNVEV (reference sequence). This CDR3 is 14 amino acids long. This CDR3 reads CASSYGGRDYEQYF. DNA for the CDR3: TGTGCCAGCAGTTACGGGGGGCGAGACTACGAGCAGTACTTC.

In its sample, this clone was seen once. The chain joins TRBV5-6 to TRBJ1-2; D gene ambiguous. Germline V lookup: CDR1 SGHDT, CDR2 YYEEEE. Trimming took 2 bases from V and 7 from J, leaving 6 bases between them. The length of the CDR3 is 11 residues. The CDR3 reads CASSFGSGYTF. The CDR3 DNA reads TGTGCCAGCAGCTTTGGGAGTGGCTACACCTTC.

The V call is TRBV7-9, the J call TRBJ2-7; maybe TRBD1 (6 bases). CDR1 and CDR2 from the germline V gene are SEHNR and FQNEAQ (reference sequence). The CDR3 spans 14 residues. Trimming pared 5 bases from V and 6 bases from J, leaving 17 bases between. The CDR3 coding sequence is TGTGCCAGCAGCCCACAGGGATCTCTCCTCGAGCAGTACTTC. Translation gives CASSPQGSLLEQYF.

The chain employs TRBV28 and TRBJ1-5; 8 bases agree with TRBD1. The V gene's germline CDR1 is MDHEN and CDR2 SYDVKM. V was pared by 2 bases and J by 4 bases, with 1 base of the junction left unmatched. The CDR3 is made up of 14 amino acids. The CDR3 reads CASSLGQGNQPQHF. CDR3 in DNA: TGTGCCAGCAGTTTAGGACAGGGTAATCAGCCCCAGCATTTT.

The chain's CDR3 is CASSLGRDLNTEAFF. The CDR3 nucleotides read TGCGCCAGCAGCTTGGGTCGGGATTTGAACACTGAAGCTTTCTTT. This chain connects TRBV5-1 to TRBJ1-1; D not resolved. Trimming shortened V by 0 bases and J by 0 bases, and 9 bases separated the two germline ends. Per the germline V gene, CDR1 is SGHRS and CDR2 is YFSETQ. The CDR3 runs 15 residues.

This clone was counted only a few times. The chain carries TRBV11-3 and TRBJ2-7, with a weak D call TRBD2 (6 bases). Deletions cut 1 base from V and 5 bases from J, with 21 bases between. CDR1 is SGHNT, CDR2 YENEEA, per germline. This CDR3 region has 17 residues. The CDR3 is CASSLGISLAYLNEQYF. CDR3 DNA sequence: TGTGCCAGCAGCTTAGGTATTTCCCTAGCGTATCTAAACGAGCAGTACTTC.

This clone appeared a single time. The chain employs TRBV4-1 and TRBJ2-7; TRBD1 agrees at 10 bases. CDR1 and CDR2 (germline): MGHRA, YSYEKL. The J segment lost 5 bases and the V segment lost 5 bases, leaving 6 bases of the junction unmatched. The length of the CDR3 is 14 residues. The DNA of the CDR3 is TGCGCCAGCAGCTTCCCGGGACAGGGGAACGAGCAGTACTTC. It yields the protein CASSFPGQGNEQYF.